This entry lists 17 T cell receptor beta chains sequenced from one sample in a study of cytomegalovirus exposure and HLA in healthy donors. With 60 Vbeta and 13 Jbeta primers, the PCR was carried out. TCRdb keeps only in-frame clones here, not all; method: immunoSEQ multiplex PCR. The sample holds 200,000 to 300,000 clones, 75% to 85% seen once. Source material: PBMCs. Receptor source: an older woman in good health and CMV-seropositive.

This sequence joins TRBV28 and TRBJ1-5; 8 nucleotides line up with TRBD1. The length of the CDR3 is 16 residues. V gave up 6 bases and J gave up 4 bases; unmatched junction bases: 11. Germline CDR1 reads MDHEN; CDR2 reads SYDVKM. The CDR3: CASSLWDRRKNQPQHF. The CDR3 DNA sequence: TGTGCCAGCAGCCTTTGGGACAGGAGGAAAAATCAGCCCCAGCATTTT. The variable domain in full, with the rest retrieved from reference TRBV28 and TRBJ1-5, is DVKVTQSSRYLVKRTGEKVFLECVQDMDHENMFWYRQDPGLGLRLIYFSYDVKMKEKGDIPEGYSVSREKKERFSLILESASTNQTSMYLCASSLWDRRKNQPQHFGDGTRLSIL.

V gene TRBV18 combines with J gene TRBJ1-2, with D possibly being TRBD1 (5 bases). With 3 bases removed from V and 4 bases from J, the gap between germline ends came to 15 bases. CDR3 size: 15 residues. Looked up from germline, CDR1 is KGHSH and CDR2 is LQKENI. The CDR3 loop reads CASSPEWQGGYGYTF. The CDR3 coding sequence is TGTGCCAGCTCACCCGAATGGCAGGGAGGCTATGGCTACACCTTC. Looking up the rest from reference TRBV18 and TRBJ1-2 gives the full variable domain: NAGVMQNPRHLVRRRGQEARLRCSPMKGHSHVYWYRQLPEEGLKFMVYLQKENIIDESGMPKERFSAEFPKEGPSILRIQQVVRGDSAAYFCASSPEWQGGYGYTFGSGTRLTVV.

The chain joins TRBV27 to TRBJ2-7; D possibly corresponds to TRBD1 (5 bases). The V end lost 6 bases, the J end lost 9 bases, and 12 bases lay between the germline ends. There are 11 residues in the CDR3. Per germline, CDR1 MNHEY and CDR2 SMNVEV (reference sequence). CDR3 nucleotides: TGTGCCAGCAGATTCAGGGATGTGCAGTACTTC. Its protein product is CASRFRDVQYF.

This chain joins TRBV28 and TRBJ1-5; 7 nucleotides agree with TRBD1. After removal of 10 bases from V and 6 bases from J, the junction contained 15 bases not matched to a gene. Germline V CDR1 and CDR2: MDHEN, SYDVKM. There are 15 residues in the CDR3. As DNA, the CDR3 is TGTGCCAACTCACCCTCGAGGGGGCGCGGTCAGCCCCAGCATTTT. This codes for CANSPSRGRGQPQHF.

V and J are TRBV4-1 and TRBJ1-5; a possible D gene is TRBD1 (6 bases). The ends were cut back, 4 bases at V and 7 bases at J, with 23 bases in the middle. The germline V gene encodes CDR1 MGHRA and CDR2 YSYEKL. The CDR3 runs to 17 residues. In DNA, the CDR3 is TGCGCCAGCAGCCCCAGGGAGGGGGGCCAACCAGGGCAGCCCCAGCATTTT. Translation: CASSPREGGQPGQPQHF.

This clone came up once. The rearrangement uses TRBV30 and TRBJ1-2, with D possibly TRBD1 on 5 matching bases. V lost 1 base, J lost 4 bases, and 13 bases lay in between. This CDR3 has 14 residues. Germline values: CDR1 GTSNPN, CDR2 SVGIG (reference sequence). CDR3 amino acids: CAWSGQGRPYGYTF. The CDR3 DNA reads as TGTGCCTGGAGTGGCCAGGGTAGGCCCTATGGCTACACCTTC.

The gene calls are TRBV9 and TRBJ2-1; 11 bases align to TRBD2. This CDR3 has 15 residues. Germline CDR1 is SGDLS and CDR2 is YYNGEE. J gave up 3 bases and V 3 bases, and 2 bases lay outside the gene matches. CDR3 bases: TGTGCCAGCAGCGCCGGGACTAGCGGCTACAATGAGCAGTTCTTC. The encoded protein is CASSAGTSGYNEQFF.

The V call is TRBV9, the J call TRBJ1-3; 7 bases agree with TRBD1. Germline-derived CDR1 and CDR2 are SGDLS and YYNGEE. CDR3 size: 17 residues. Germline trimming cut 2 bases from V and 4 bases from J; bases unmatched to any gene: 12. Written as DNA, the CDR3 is TGTGCCAGCAGCGTTGCCCCCCCCGACAGGGCCGGAAACACCATATATTTT. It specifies CASSVAPPDRAGNTIYF.

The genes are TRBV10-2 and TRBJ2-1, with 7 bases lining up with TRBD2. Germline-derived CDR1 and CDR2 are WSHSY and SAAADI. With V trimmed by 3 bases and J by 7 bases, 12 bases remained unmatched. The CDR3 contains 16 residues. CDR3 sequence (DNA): TGCGCCAGCAGTGACGTAGGCGGCGGGAGTGCTAATGAGCAGTTCTTC. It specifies CASSDVGGGSANEQFF.

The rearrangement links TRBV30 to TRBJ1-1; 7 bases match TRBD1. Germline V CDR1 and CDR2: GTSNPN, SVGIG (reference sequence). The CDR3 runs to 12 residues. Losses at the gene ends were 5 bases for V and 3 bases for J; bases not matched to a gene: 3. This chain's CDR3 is CAWDREYTEAFF. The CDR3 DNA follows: TGTGCCTGGGACAGGGAGTACACTGAAGCTTTCTTT.

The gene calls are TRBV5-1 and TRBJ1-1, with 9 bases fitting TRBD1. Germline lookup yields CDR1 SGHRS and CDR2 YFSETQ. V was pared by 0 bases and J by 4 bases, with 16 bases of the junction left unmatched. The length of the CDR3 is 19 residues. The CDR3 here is CASSLAGDRGSSVGTEAFF. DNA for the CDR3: TGCGCCAGCAGCTTGGCCGGAGACAGGGGGAGTAGCGTCGGCACTGAAGCTTTCTTT.

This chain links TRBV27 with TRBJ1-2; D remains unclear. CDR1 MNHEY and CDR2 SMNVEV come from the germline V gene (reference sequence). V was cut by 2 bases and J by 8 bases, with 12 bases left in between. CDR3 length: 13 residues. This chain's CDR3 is CASSLRQLGGYTF. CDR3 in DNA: TGTGCCAGCAGTTTACGACAATTAGGCGGCTACACCTTC.

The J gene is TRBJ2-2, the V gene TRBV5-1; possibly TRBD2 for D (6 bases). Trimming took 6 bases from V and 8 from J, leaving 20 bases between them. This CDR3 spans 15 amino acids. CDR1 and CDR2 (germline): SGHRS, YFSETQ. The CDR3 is CASKLKGLPTGELFF. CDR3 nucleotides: TGCGCCAGCAAACTTAAGGGACTCCCCACTGGGGAGCTGTTTTTT.

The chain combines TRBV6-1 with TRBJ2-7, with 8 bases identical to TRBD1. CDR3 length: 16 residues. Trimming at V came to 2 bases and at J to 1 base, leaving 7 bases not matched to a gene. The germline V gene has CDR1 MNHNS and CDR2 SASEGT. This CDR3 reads CASSERFGQGSYEQYF. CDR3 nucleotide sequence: TGTGCCAGCAGTGAAAGGTTTGGACAGGGATCCTACGAGCAGTACTTC.

DNA of the CDR3: TGTGCCACCAGCGTATCCGGGACTAGCGCTAGTGGTACCTACGAGCAGTACTTC. Protein product: CATSVSGTSASGTYEQYF. The chain links TRBV15 to TRBJ2-7; 10 bases agree with TRBD2. CDR3 length: 18 residues. CDR1 is LNHNV and CDR2 is YYDKDF in the germline V gene (reference sequence). After removal of 5 bases from V and 2 bases from J, the junction contained 15 bases not matched to a gene. The entire variable domain, with the rest obtained from reference TRBV15 and TRBJ2-7, is as follows: DAMVIQNPRYQVTQFGKPVTLSCSQTLNHNVMYWYQQKSSQAPKLLFHYYDKDFNNEADTPDNFQSRRPNTSFCFLDIRSPGLGDTAMYLCATSVSGTSASGTYEQYFGPGTRLTVT.

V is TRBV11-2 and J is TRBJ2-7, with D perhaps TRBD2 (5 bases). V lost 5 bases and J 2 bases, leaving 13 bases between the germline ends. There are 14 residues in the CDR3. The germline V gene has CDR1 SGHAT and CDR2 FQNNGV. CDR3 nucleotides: TGTGCCAGCAGCCCCTACCGGGGTCCCTACGAGCAGTACTTC. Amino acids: CASSPYRGPYEQYF.

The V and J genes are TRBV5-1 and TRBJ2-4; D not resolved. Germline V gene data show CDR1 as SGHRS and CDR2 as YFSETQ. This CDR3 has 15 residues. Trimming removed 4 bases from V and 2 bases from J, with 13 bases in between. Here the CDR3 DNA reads TGCGCCAGCAGCCCCCAGGTGATCTCCAAAAACATTCAGTACTTC. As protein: CASSPQVISKNIQYF.